The entry below gives a single TCR beta chain sequence along with its context. Antigen specificity is unknown. Relative to the germline gene, one junction end is altered; a read error may explain this. Combining a sample-barcoded 5' primer with a J-beta primer mix, a second PCR ran for roughly 6 to 11 cycles. TCRdb re-analysed the 5' RACE reads in MiXCR, keeping a single row per CDR3 protein. The repertoire holds roughly 1.6 million distinct CDR3 sequences, with about 31% as singletons. This sample is part of a study of blood T cells in healthy people across ages. Study results and limitations: Donors of long life had a larger count of naive CD4+ cells and greater diversity than aged donors. Naive T cell percentage showed a strong correlation with TCR beta diversity.

The authors extracted at least 5 micrograms of total RNA per sample. The source is a woman aged 25 to 39 in good health. Sequencing was done on a sample of blood.

In DNA form, the CDR3 reads TGTGCCAGCAGTGCGCAGGACAGGGGATCGGCAGATGCGCAGTATTTT. This translates into CASSAQDRGSADAQYF. J is TRBJ2-3 and V is TRBV12-3 or TRBV12-4; TRBD1 agrees at 9 bases. There are 16 residues in the CDR3.